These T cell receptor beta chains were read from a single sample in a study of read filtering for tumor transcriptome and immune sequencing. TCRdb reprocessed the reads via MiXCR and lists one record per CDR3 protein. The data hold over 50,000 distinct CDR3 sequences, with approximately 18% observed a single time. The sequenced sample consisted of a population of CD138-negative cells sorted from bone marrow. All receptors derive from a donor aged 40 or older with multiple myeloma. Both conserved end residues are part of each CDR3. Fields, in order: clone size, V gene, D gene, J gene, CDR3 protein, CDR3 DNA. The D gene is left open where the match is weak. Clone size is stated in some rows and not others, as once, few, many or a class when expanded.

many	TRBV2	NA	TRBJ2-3	CASSEAIGGIPRITDTQYF	TGTGCCAGCAGTGAAGCTATCGGGGGTATACCAAGAATCACAGATACGCAGTATTTT
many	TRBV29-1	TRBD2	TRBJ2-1	CSVGRTSGRSEQFF	TGCAGCGTTGGGCGGACTAGCGGGAGAAGTGAGCAGTTCTTC
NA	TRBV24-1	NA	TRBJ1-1	CATSDPDKRAFF	TGTGCCACCAGTGACCCGGACAAGAGGGCTTTCTTT
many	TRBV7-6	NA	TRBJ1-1	CASSLAEGGNTEAFF	TGTGCCAGCAGCTTAGCGGAGGGGGGAAACACTGAAGCTTTCTTT
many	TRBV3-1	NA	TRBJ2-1	CASSQDPGPYNEQFF	TGTGCCAGCAGCCAAGATCCGGGTCCCTACAATGAGCAGTTCTTC
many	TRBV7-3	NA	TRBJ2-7	CASRTVFFTSPYEQYF	TGTGCCAGCAGGACAGTTTTTTTCACCTCTCCCTACGAGCAGTACTTC
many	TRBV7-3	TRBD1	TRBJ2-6	CASSLGPRGSGANVLTF	TGTGCCAGCAGCTTAGGGCCCAGGGGGTCTGGGGCCAACGTCCTGACTTTC
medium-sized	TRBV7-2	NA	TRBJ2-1	CASSLQLGTYNEQFF	TGTGCCAGCAGCTTACAACTAGGTACATACAATGAGCAGTTCTTC
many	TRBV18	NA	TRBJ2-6	CASSRQGSSSGANVLTF	TGTGCCAGCTCACGTCAGGGGAGTTCCTCTGGGGCCAACGTCCTGACTTTC
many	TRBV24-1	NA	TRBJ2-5	CATSGTDGTQETQYF	TGTGCCACCAGTGGAACAGACGGGACCCAAGAGACCCAGTACTTC
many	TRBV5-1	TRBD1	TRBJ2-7	CASSLGQGWTYEQYF	TGCGCCAGCAGCTTGGGACAGGGGTGGACCTACGAGCAGTACTTC
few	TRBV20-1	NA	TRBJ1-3	CRGGGTSGNTIYF	TGCAGGGGAGGTGGGACCTCTGGAAACACCATATATTTT
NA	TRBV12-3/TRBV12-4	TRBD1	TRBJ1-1	CASSLLTGGITEAFF	TGTGCCAGCAGTTTATTGACAGGGGGGATCACTGAAGCTTTCTTT
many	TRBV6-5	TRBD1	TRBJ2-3	CASSKTGTGVTDTQYF	TGTGCCAGCAGTAAAACCGGGACAGGGGTCACAGATACGCAGTATTTT
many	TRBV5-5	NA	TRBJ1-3	CASSLETVNTIYF	TGTGCCAGCAGCTTGGAGACAGTAAACACCATATATTTT
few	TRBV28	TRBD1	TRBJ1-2	CASSPQGAYGYTF	TGTGCCAGCAGTCCCCAGGGGGCCTATGGCTACACCTTC
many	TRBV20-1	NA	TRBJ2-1	CSATFARSSYNEQFF	TGCAGTGCGACATTCGCTAGGAGCTCCTACAATGAGCAGTTCTTC
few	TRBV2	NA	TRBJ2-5	CASQSPQETQYF	TGTGCCAGCCAATCACCTCAAGAGACCCAGTACTTC
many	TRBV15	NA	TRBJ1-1	CATSSLGPKVPEAFF	TGTGCCACCAGTAGTCTGGGCCCGAAGGTTCCTGAAGCTTTCTTT
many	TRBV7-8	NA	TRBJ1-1	CASSLGALNTEAFF	TGTGCCAGCAGCTTAGGCGCATTGAACACTGAAGCTTTCTTT
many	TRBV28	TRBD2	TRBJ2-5	CASSSSGRNQETQYF	TGTGCCAGCAGTAGTAGCGGGAGAAATCAAGAGACCCAGTACTTC
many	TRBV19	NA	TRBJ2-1	CASSTRLGNEQFF	TGTGCCAGTAGTACAAGACTGGGGAATGAGCAGTTCTTC
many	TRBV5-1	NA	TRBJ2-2	CASSFSDTGELFF	TGCGCCAGCAGCTTCAGTGATACCGGGGAGCTGTTTTTT
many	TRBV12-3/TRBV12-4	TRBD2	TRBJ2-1	CASSSQPRGSPAGGSYNEQFF	TGTGCCAGCAGCTCGCAACCGCGGGGGTCACCAGCGGGAGGCTCCTACAATGAGCAGTTCTTC
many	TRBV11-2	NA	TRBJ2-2	CASSLGGLDGELFF	TGTGCCAGCAGCTTAGGGGGGCTGGACGGGGAGCTGTTTTTT
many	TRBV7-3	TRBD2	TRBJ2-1	CASSATSEIYNEQFF	TGTGCCAGCAGCGCCACTAGCGAGATCTACAATGAGCAGTTCTTC
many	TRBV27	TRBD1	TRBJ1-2	CASRPGDRDYGYTF	TGTGCCAGCAGGCCCGGGGACAGAGACTATGGCTACACCTTC
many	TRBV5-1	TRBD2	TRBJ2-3	CASSLSSGGSTDTQYF	TGCGCCAGCAGCTTGAGTAGCGGGGGGTCCACAGATACGCAGTATTTT
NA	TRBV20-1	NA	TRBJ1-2	CSARITGDGYTF	TGCAGTGCTAGAATTACGGGGGATGGCTACACCTTC
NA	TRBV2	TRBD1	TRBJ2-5	CASSAGQGRETQYF	TGTGCCAGCAGTGCGGGACAGGGGAGAGAGACCCAGTACTTC
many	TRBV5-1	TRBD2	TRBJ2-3	CASNPGLATDTQYF	TGCGCCAGTAATCCGGGACTAGCCACAGATACGCAGTATTTT
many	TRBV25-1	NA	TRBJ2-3	CASSDGGSPEDTQYF	TGTGCCAGCAGCGATGGTGGCAGTCCGGAGGATACGCAGTATTTT
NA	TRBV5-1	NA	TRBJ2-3	CASNLEGRSTDTQYF	TGCGCCAGCAACCTGGAAGGACGGAGCACAGATACGCAGTATTTT
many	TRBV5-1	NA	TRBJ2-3	CASSFYAPATDTQYF	TGCGCCAGCAGCTTCTATGCCCCCGCCACAGATACGCAGTATTTT
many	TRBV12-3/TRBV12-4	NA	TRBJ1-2	CASSPDIKYGYTF	TGTGCCAGCAGCCCGGACATCAAGTATGGCTACACCTTC
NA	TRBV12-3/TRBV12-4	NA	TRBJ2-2	CASIREIGQVTTGELFF	TGTGCCAGCATACGGGAGATAGGACAGGTTACTACCGGGGAGCTGTTTTTT
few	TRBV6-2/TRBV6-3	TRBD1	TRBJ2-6	CASRGTAGANVLTF	TGTGCCAGCAGGGGGACAGCGGGGGCCAACGTCCTGACTTTC
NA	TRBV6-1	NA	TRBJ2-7	CASSERGFTYEQYF	TGTGCCAGCAGTGAACGCGGCTTTACCTACGAGCAGTACTTC
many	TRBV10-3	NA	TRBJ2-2	CAISESRGTGELFF	TGTGCCATCAGTGAGTCACGTGGGACCGGGGAGCTGTTTTTT
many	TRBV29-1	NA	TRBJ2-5	CSARTVQETQYF	TGCAGCGCGCGAACAGTACAAGAGACCCAGTACTTC
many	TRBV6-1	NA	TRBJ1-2	CATSSGGTDYGYTF	TGTGCCACCAGCAGTGGAGGGACGGACTATGGCTACACCTTC
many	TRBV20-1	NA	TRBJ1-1	CSAPRTDSRNTEAFF	TGCAGTGCTCCTAGGACAGACTCGAGGAACACTGAAGCTTTCTTT
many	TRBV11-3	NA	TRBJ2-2	CASSPRRNTGELFF	TGTGCCAGCAGCCCCCGCAGGAACACCGGGGAGCTGTTTTTT
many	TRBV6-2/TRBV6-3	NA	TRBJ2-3	CASSYGVTDTQYF	TGTGCCAGCAGTTACGGGGTCACAGATACGCAGTATTTT
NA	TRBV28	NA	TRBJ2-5	CASSLSKRSQETQYF	TGTGCCAGCAGTTTATCGAAGCGAAGCCAAGAGACCCAGTACTTC
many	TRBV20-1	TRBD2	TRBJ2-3	CSARDRLAVTDTQYF	TGCAGTGCTAGAGACCGACTAGCGGTCACAGATACGCAGTATTTT
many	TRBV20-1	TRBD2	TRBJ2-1	CSADGRNSYNEQFF	TGCAGTGCTGACGGGAGGAACTCCTACAATGAGCAGTTCTTC
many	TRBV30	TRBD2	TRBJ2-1	CAWSELARNEQFF	TGTGCCTGGAGTGAACTAGCGCGCAATGAGCAGTTCTTC
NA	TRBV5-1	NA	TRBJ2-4	CVSSLAGQNIQYF	TGCGTCAGCAGCTTGGCCGGGCAAAACATTCAGTACTTC
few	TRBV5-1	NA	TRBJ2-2	CASSSGGPNTGELFF	TGCGCCAGCAGCTCGGGGGGCCCGAACACCGGGGAGCTGTTTTTT
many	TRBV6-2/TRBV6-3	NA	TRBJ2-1	CASSWSSRNEQFF	TGTGCCAGCAGTTGGTCTTCCCGCAATGAGCAGTTCTTC
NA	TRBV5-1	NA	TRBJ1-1	CASSSLPTSANTEAFF	TGCGCCAGCAGCTCGCTCCCAACCTCAGCGAACACTGAAGCTTTCTTT